Listed below are T cell receptor beta chains from one sample, sequenced in a study of human T cells and chemical hapten exposure. TCRdb re-called the RACE reads through MiXCR, storing one row per CDR3 protein. This sample has about 190,000 distinct CDR3 sequences, with 24% found just once. The sequences come from whole blood, collected in connection with sensitization to the hapten diphenylcyclopropenone (DPC). These receptors were collected from a woman between 35 and 50 years old with alopecia areata. Some clones in this sample may be carry-over from other donors' samples. The CDR3 runs from the conserved cysteine through the conserved F or W. The order of the fields is V gene, clone size, D gene, J gene, CDR3 DNA, CDR3 protein. A D gene is named only where the DNA matches it firmly. Size is omitted from some rows. Given values are once, few, many or a class for expanded clones.

v_call: TRBV15; clone_size: -; d_call: TRBD2; j_call: TRBJ2-5; cdr3_nt: TGTGCCACCAGCAGAGAGGGACTAGCAACGGAGACCCAGTACTTC; cdr3_aa: CATSREGLATETQYF
v_call: TRBV21-1; clone_size: -; d_call: -; j_call: TRBJ2-1; cdr3_nt: TGTGCCAGCAGCAAACAAAGCGCTAGCGGGAGGGCGGAAGAACACAATGAGCAGTTCTTC; cdr3_aa: CASSKQSASGRAEEHNEQFF
v_call: TRBV29-1; clone_size: many; d_call: -; j_call: TRBJ1-5; cdr3_nt: TGCAGCGTTGAAGAGAACAGCAATCAGCCCCAGCATTTT; cdr3_aa: CSVEENSNQPQHF
v_call: TRBV28; clone_size: few; d_call: -; j_call: TRBJ2-7; cdr3_nt: TGTGCCAGCAGTCTAGGACCGATCTACGAGCAGTACTTC; cdr3_aa: CASSLGPIYEQYF
v_call: TRBV15; clone_size: -; d_call: -; j_call: TRBJ1-1; cdr3_nt: TGTGCCACCAGCAGAGACCCGAAAACTGAAGCTTTCTTT; cdr3_aa: CATSRDPKTEAFF
v_call: TRBV29-1; clone_size: -; d_call: TRBD2; j_call: TRBJ2-5; cdr3_nt: TGCAGCGTTGGTGTTGTTAGCGGGATGATCGGATACCAAGAGACCCAGTACTTC; cdr3_aa: CSVGVVSGMIGYQETQYF
v_call: TRBV12-3/TRBV12-4; clone_size: -; d_call: TRBD1; j_call: TRBJ1-1; cdr3_nt: TGTGCCAGCACAAACGGACAGGGAATCACTGAAGCTTTCTTT; cdr3_aa: CASTNGQGITEAFF
v_call: TRBV7-9; clone_size: few; d_call: -; j_call: TRBJ2-7; cdr3_nt: TGTGCCAGCAGTAAGGGGAATTACGAGCAGTACTTC; cdr3_aa: CASSKGNYEQYF
v_call: TRBV9; clone_size: few; d_call: -; j_call: TRBJ2-1; cdr3_nt: TGTGCCAGCAGCCCCCCGCGCGGGATCAGCAATGAGCAGTTCTTC; cdr3_aa: CASSPPRGISNEQFF
v_call: TRBV6-2/TRBV6-3; clone_size: -; d_call: TRBD1; j_call: TRBJ2-7; cdr3_nt: TGTGCCAGCAGTGATGACAGGGAGTACGAGCAGTACTTC; cdr3_aa: CASSDDREYEQYF
v_call: TRBV27; clone_size: -; d_call: TRBD1; j_call: TRBJ1-5; cdr3_nt: TGTGCCAGCAAACAGACAGGGGGCATAAATCAGCCCCAGCATTTT; cdr3_aa: CASKQTGGINQPQHF
v_call: TRBV27; clone_size: many; d_call: -; j_call: TRBJ1-1; cdr3_nt: TGTGCCAGCAGTTTGGACGGGCAGATAAACACTGAAGCTTTCTTT; cdr3_aa: CASSLDGQINTEAFF
v_call: TRBV6-5; clone_size: -; d_call: -; j_call: TRBJ1-5; cdr3_nt: TGTGCCAGCAGTTATCTCAGGAATCAGCCCCAGCATTTT; cdr3_aa: CASSYLRNQPQHF
v_call: TRBV7-9; clone_size: -; d_call: TRBD1; j_call: TRBJ2-4; cdr3_nt: TGTGCCAGCAGTCCTCAGGGGGCTCTAAACATTCAGTACTTC; cdr3_aa: CASSPQGALNIQYF
v_call: TRBV9; clone_size: -; d_call: TRBD1; j_call: TRBJ2-2; cdr3_nt: TGTGCCAGCAGCGCCTCTACAGGGGCAGGCACCGGGGAGCTGTTTTTT; cdr3_aa: CASSASTGAGTGELFF
v_call: TRBV7-9; clone_size: few; d_call: -; j_call: TRBJ1-1; cdr3_nt: TGTGCCAGCAGCTTAGTGTCGTCAGGGTCCGAAGCTTTCTTT; cdr3_aa: CASSLVSSGSEAFF
v_call: TRBV20-1; clone_size: few; d_call: -; j_call: TRBJ2-1; cdr3_nt: TGCAGTGCCAAGGACGGGAGTGACCACAATGAGCAGTTCTTC; cdr3_aa: CSAKDGSDHNEQFF
v_call: TRBV7-9; clone_size: -; d_call: TRBD2; j_call: TRBJ2-7; cdr3_nt: TGTGCCAGCAGCTTAGCGGGAGGGCCGGCCCACGAGCAGTACTTC; cdr3_aa: CASSLAGGPAHEQYF
v_call: TRBV10-3; clone_size: once; d_call: -; j_call: TRBJ1-2; cdr3_nt: TGTGCCATCAGTGAGTTGCCCGGGGCGTCCCTGACTGGCTACACCTTC; cdr3_aa: CAISELPGASLTGYTF
v_call: TRBV3-1; clone_size: -; d_call: TRBD1; j_call: TRBJ2-1; cdr3_nt: TGTGCCAGCAGCCAAGGACAGGGGAATGAGCAGTTCTTC; cdr3_aa: CASSQGQGNEQFF
v_call: TRBV29-1; clone_size: -; d_call: -; j_call: TRBJ2-1; cdr3_nt: TGCAGCGTTGAAGATCCCGGCGGAGGCTACAATGAGCAGTTCTTC; cdr3_aa: CSVEDPGGGYNEQFF
v_call: TRBV7-6; clone_size: -; d_call: TRBD1; j_call: TRBJ2-7; cdr3_nt: TGTGCCAGCAGCTTCAGCCAGGGGGCGGTGGAGCAGTACTTC; cdr3_aa: CASSFSQGAVEQYF
v_call: TRBV19; clone_size: -; d_call: -; j_call: TRBJ1-5; cdr3_nt: TGTGCCAGTCGCCCCCCAGAGGGCAGGGCCAATCAGCCCCAGCATTTT; cdr3_aa: CASRPPEGRANQPQHF
v_call: TRBV29-1; clone_size: few; d_call: TRBD2; j_call: TRBJ2-1; cdr3_nt: TGCAGCGTTGACAAAGGACTAGCGGCCTACAATGAGCAGTTCTTC; cdr3_aa: CSVDKGLAAYNEQFF
v_call: TRBV25-1; clone_size: few; d_call: TRBD1; j_call: TRBJ2-5; cdr3_nt: TGTGCCAGCAGTAATTCCGGGACAGAAGAGACCCAGTACTTC; cdr3_aa: CASSNSGTEETQYF
v_call: TRBV7-2; clone_size: few; d_call: -; j_call: TRBJ2-7; cdr3_nt: TGTGCCAGCAGCGGAACACGGGGCTGGGACGAGCAGTACTTC; cdr3_aa: CASSGTRGWDEQYF
v_call: TRBV20-1; clone_size: -; d_call: TRBD2; j_call: TRBJ2-1; cdr3_nt: TGCAGTGCTAGAGTTTTAGCGGGGGGTGTAGTCAATGAGCAGTTCTTC; cdr3_aa: CSARVLAGGVVNEQFF
v_call: TRBV20-1; clone_size: -; d_call: -; j_call: TRBJ2-1; cdr3_nt: TGCAGTGCTAGACCGGACCGTTACAATGAGCAGTTCTTC; cdr3_aa: CSARPDRYNEQFF
v_call: TRBV10-3; clone_size: -; d_call: TRBD2; j_call: TRBJ2-5; cdr3_nt: TGTGCCATCGGAACGGGAGGGCCCTTGGAAGAGACCCAGTACTTC; cdr3_aa: CAIGTGGPLEETQYF
v_call: TRBV4-1; clone_size: few; d_call: -; j_call: TRBJ2-7; cdr3_nt: TGCGCCAGCAGCCTAGAAGGGGGTTTAGTATCCTACGAGCAGTACTTC; cdr3_aa: CASSLEGGLVSYEQYF